This is a list of T cell receptor beta chains from one sample in a study of somatic mutations in cytotoxic T cells in rheumatoid arthritis. Sequenced by immunoSEQ multiplex PCR; TCRdb stores in-frame clones only, minus some. The sample consists of about 7,400 clones, 80% to 90% of them appearing once. The sample was CD8+ T cells sorted from blood. The source of these receptors is a woman aged 70-85 years with rheumatoid arthritis. Both conserved end residues are part of each CDR3. A D gene is named only where the DNA matches it firmly. Clone size is stated in some rows and not others, as once, few, many or a class when expanded.

V gene: TRBV5-6
D gene: TRBD1
clone size: NA
J gene: TRBJ1-5
CDR3 length: 15
CDR3 protein: CASSSGQGSNQPQHF
CDR3 DNA: TGTGCCAGCAGTTCGGGACAGGGGAGCAATCAGCCCCAGCATTTT

V gene: TRBV29-1
D gene: TRBD2
clone size: NA
J gene: TRBJ2-5
CDR3 length: 17
CDR3 protein: CSVEDTPGGGAQGTQYF
CDR3 DNA: TGCAGCGTTGAAGACACCCCGGGCGGGGGGGCTCAAGGGACCCAGTACTTC

V gene: TRBV10-3
D gene: TRBD2
clone size: few
J gene: TRBJ2-1
CDR3 length: 19
CDR3 protein: CAISGGLAGFSRSYNEQFF
CDR3 DNA: TGTGCCATCAGTGGGGGACTAGCGGGATTTTCCCGCTCCTACAATGAGCAGTTCTTC

V gene: TRBV9
D gene: TRBD1
clone size: NA
J gene: TRBJ1-4
CDR3 length: 14
CDR3 protein: CASSATGGVEKLFF
CDR3 DNA: TGTGCCAGCAGCGCGACAGGGGGAGTTGAAAAACTGTTTTTT

V gene: TRBV15
D gene: NA
clone size: NA
J gene: TRBJ2-3
CDR3 length: 13
CDR3 protein: CATSRGAGDTQYF
CDR3 DNA: TGTGCCACCAGCAGAGGGGCGGGAGATACGCAGTATTTT

V gene: TRBV12-2
D gene: NA
clone size: NA
J gene: TRBJ1-1
CDR3 length: 14
CDR3 protein: CASRPPRVNTEAFF
CDR3 DNA: TGTGCAAGTCGCCCCCCCAGGGTGAACACTGAAGCTTTCTTT

V gene: TRBV6-5
D gene: TRBD1
clone size: NA
J gene: TRBJ2-5
CDR3 length: 15
CDR3 protein: CASSPDRGLQETQYF
CDR3 DNA: TGTGCCAGCAGCCCTGACAGGGGGCTCCAAGAGACCCAGTACTTC

V gene: TRBV10-1
D gene: NA
clone size: NA
J gene: TRBJ2-7
CDR3 length: 14
CDR3 protein: CASSEWRGGGEQYF
CDR3 DNA: TGCGCCAGCAGTGAGTGGAGGGGAGGTGGCGAGCAGTACTTC

V gene: TRBV4-2
D gene: TRBD2
clone size: NA
J gene: TRBJ2-1
CDR3 length: 14
CDR3 protein: CASSLSSGGNEQFF
CDR3 DNA: TGTGCCAGCAGCCTTTCTAGCGGGGGTAATGAGCAGTTCTTC

V gene: TRBV5-6
D gene: TRBD1
clone size: NA
J gene: TRBJ2-7
CDR3 length: 15
CDR3 protein: CASSLWGDRAYEQYF
CDR3 DNA: TGTGCCAGCAGCTTGTGGGGGGACAGGGCCTACGAGCAGTACTTC

V gene: TRBV6-1
D gene: TRBD1
clone size: NA
J gene: TRBJ2-7
CDR3 length: 12
CDR3 protein: CASRGTGYEQYF
CDR3 DNA: TGTGCCAGCAGGGGGACAGGGTACGAGCAGTACTTC

V gene: TRBV4-1
D gene: TRBD2
clone size: NA
J gene: TRBJ2-3
CDR3 length: 19
CDR3 protein: CASSQLPGLAGGKTDTQYF
CDR3 DNA: TGCGCCAGCAGCCAACTCCCAGGACTAGCGGGAGGGAAGACAGATACGCAGTATTTT

V gene: TRBV4-3
D gene: TRBD2
clone size: NA
J gene: TRBJ2-7
CDR3 length: 16
CDR3 protein: CASSQGTSASSYEQYF
CDR3 DNA: TGCGCCAGCAGCCAAGGGACTAGCGCCAGCTCCTACGAGCAGTACTTC